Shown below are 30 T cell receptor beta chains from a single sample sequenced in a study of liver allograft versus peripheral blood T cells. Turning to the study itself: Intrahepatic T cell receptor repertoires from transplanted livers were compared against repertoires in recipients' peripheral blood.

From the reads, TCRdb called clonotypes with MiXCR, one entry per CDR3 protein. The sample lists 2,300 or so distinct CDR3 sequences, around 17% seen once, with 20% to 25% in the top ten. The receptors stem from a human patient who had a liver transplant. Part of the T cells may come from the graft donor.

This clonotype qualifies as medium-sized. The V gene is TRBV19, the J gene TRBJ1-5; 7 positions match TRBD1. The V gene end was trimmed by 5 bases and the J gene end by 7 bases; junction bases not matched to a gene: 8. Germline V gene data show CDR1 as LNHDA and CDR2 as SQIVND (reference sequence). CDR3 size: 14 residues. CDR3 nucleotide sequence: TGTGCCAGTAGTGCCTCAGGGGGACGGCAGCCCCAGCATTTT. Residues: CASSASGGRQPQHF. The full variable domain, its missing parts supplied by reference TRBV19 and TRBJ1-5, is DGGITQSPKYLFRKEGQNVTLSCEQNLNHDAMYWYRQDPGQGLRLIYYSQIVNDFQKGDIAEGYSVSREKKESFPLTVTSAQKNPTAFYLCASSASGGRQPQHFGDGTRLSIL.

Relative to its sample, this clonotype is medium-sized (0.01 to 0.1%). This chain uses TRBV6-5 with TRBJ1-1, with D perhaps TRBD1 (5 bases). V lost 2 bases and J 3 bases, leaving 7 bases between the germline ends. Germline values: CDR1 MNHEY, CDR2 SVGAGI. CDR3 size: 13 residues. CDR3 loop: CASSYGDDTEAFF. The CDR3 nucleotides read TGTGCCAGCAGTTACGGGGACGACACTGAAGCTTTCTTT.

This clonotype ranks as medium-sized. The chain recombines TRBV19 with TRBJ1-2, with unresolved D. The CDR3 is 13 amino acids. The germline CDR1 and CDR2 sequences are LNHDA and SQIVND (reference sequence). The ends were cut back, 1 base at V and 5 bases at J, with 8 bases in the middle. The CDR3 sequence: CASSIGTVYGYTF. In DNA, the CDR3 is TGTGCCAGTAGTATAGGTACAGTATATGGCTACACCTTC.

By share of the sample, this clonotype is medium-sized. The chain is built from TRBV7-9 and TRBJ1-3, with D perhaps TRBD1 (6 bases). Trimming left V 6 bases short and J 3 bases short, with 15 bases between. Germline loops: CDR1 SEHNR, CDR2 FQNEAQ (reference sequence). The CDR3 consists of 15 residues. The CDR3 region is CASSLTGTDGNTIYF. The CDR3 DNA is TGTGCCAGCAGTCTTACAGGGACGGATGGAAACACCATATATTTT.

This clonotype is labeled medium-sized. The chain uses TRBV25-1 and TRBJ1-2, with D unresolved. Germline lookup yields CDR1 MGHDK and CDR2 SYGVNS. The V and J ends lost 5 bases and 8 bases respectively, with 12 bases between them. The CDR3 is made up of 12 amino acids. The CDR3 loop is CASSNPRRGYTF. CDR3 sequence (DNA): TGTGCCAGCAGTAATCCTCGGAGGGGCTACACCTTC.

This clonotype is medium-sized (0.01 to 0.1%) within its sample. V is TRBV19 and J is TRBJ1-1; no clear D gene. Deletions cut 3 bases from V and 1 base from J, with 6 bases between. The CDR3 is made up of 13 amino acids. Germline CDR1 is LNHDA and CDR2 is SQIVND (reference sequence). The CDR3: CASSMGGNTEAFF. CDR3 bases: TGTGCCAGTAGTATGGGCGGGAACACTGAAGCTTTCTTT.

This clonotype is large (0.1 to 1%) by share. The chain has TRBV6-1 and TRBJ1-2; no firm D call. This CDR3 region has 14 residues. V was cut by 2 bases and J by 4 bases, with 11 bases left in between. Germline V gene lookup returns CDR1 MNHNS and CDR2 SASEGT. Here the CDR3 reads CASSEIRAGYGYTF. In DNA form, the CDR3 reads TGTGCCAGCAGTGAAATAAGGGCCGGCTATGGCTACACCTTC.

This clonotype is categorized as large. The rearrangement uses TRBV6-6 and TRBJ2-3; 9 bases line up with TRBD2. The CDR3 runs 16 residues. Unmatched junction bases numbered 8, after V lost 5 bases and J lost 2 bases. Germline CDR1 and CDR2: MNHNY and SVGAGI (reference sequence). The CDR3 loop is CASSDTAGGPTDTQYF. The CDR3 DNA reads TGTGCCAGCAGTGATACGGCGGGGGGGCCCACAGATACGCAGTATTTT.

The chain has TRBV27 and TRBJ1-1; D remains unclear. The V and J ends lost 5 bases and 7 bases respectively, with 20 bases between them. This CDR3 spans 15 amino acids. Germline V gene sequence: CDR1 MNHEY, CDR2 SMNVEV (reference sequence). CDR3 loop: CASSGERSEGGEAFF. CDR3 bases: TGTGCCAGCAGTGGAGAAAGGTCTGAAGGTGGTGAAGCTTTCTTT.

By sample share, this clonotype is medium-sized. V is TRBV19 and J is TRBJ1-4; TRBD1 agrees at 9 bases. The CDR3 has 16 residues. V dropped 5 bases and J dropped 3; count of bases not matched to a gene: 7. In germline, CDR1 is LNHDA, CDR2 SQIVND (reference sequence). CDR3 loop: CASSPGQGLANEKLFF. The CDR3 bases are TGTGCCAGTAGTCCGGGACAGGGCTTGGCTAATGAAAAACTGTTTTTT.

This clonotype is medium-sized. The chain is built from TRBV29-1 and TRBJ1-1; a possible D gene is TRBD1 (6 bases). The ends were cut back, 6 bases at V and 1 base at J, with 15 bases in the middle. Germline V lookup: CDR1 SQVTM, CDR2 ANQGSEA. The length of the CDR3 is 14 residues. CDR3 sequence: CSVARQVKNTEAFF. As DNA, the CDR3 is TGCAGCGTCGCTCGACAGGTTAAGAACACTGAAGCTTTCTTT.

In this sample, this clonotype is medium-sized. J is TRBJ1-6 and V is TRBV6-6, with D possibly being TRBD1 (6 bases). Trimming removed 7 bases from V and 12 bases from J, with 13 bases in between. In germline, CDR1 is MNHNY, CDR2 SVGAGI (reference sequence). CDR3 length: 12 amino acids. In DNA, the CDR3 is TGTGCCAGCACGGACAGCTTCGGACCCCTCCACTTT. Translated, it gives CASTDSFGPLHF.

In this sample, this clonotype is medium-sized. The DNA of the CDR3 is TGTGCCAGCAGCTTCTATGGGCCGAACACTGAAGCTTTCTTT. Its translation is CASSFYGPNTEAFF. The rearrangement links TRBV7-2 to TRBJ1-1; D not resolved. The V end lost 3 bases, the J end lost 1 base, and 9 bases lay between the germline ends. Germline V gene sequence: CDR1 SGHTA, CDR2 FQGNSA. This CDR3 is built from 14 residues.

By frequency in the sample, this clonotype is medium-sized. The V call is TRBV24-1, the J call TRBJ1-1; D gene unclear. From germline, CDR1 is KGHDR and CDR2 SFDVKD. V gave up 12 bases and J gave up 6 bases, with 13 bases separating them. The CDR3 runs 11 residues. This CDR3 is CAHPPHAEAFF. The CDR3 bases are TGTGCCCACCCCCCCCACGCTGAAGCTTTCTTT.

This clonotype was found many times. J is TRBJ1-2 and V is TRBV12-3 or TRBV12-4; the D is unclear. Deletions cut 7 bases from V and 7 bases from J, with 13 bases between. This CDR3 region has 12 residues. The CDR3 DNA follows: TGTGCCAGCATCCTGGGAATCGGTGGCTACACCTTC. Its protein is CASILGIGGYTF.

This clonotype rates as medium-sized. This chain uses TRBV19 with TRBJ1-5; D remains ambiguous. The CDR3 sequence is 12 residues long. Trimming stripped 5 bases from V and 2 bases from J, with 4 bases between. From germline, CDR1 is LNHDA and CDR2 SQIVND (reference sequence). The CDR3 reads CASSQGNQPQHF. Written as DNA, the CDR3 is TGTGCCAGTAGTCAGGGCAATCAGCCCCAGCATTTT.

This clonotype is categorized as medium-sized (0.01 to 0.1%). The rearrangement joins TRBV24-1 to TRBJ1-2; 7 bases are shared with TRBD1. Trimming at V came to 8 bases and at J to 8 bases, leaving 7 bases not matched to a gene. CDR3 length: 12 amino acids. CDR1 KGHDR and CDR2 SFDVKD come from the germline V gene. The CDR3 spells CATNDREGGYTF. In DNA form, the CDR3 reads TGTGCCACCAATGACAGGGAAGGAGGCTACACCTTC.

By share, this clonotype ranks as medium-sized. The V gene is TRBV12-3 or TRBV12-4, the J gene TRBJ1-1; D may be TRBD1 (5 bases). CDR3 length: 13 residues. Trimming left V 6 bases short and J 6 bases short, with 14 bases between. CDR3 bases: TGTGCCAGCAGCCATGGGGGTTTCTCTGAAGCTTTCTTT. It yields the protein CASSHGGFSEAFF.

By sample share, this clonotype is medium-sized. CDR3 region: CSVGGHGYTF. CDR3 nucleotides: TGCAGCGTTGGGGGGCATGGCTACACCTTC. The gene calls are TRBV29-1 and TRBJ1-2; possibly TRBD1 for D (6 bases). CDR1 SQVTM and CDR2 ANQGSEA come from the germline V gene. This CDR3 has 10 amino acids. V was pared by 4 bases and J by 6 bases, with 6 bases between.

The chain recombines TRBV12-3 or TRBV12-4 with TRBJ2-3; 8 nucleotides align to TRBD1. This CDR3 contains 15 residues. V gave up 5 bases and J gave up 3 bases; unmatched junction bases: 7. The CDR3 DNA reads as TGTGCCAGCAGTGAGGACAGGGAACTAACAGATACGCAGTATTTT. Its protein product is CASSEDRELTDTQYF.

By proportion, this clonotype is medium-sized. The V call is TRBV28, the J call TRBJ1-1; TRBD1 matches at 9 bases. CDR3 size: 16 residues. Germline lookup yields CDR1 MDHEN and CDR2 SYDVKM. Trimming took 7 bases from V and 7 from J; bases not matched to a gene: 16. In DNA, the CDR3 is TGTGCCAGCAAAAGGACAGGGGACCACCGTCCCTTTGAAGCTTTCTTT. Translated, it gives CASKRTGDHRPFEAFF.

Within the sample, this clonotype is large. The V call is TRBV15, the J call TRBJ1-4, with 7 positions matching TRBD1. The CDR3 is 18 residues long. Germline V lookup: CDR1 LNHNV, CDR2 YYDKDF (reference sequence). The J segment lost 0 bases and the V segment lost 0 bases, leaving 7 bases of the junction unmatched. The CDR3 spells CATSRDDGTAPTNEKLFF. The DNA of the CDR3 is TGTGCCACCAGCAGAGATGATGGGACAGCCCCAACTAATGAAAAACTGTTTTTT.

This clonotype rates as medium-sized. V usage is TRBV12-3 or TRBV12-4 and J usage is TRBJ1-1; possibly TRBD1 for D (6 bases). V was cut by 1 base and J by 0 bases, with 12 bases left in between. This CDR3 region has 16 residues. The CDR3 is CASSLGAGVMNTEAFF. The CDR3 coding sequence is TGTGCCAGCAGTTTAGGGGCAGGGGTAATGAACACTGAAGCTTTCTTT.

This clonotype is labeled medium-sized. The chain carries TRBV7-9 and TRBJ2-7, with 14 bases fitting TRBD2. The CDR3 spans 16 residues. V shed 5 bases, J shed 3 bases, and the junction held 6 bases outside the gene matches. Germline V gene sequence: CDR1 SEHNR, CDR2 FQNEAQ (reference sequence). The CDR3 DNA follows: TGTGCCAGCAGCGTGACTAGCGGGAGGGCTGTCTACGAGCAGTACTTC. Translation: CASSVTSGRAVYEQYF.

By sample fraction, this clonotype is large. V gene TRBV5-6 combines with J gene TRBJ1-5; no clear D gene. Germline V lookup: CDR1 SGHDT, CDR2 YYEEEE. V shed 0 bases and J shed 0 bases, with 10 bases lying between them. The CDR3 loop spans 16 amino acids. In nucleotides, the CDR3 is TGTGCCAGCAGCTTGGAGGGCGGCTATAGCAATCAGCCCCAGCATTTT. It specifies CASSLEGGYSNQPQHF. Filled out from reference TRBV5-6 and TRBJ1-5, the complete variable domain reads DAGVTQSPTHLIKTRGQQVTLRCSPKSGHDTVSWYQQALGQGPQFIFQYYEEEERQRGNFPDRFSGHQFPNYSSELNVNALLLGDSALYLCASSLEGGYSNQPQHFGDGTRLSIL.

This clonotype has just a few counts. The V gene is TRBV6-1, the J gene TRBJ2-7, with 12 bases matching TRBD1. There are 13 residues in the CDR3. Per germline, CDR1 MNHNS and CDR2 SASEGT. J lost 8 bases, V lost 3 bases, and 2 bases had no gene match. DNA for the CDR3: TGTGCCAGCAGTGAGGGGGACAGGGGGCAGCAGTACGTC. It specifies CASSEGDRGQQYV.

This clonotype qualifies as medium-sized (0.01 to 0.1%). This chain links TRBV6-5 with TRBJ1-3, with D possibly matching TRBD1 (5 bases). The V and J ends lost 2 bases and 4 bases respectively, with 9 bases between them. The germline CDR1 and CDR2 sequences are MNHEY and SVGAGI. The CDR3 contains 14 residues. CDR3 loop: CASSYGGKGNTIYF. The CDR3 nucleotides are TGTGCCAGCAGTTACGGGGGGAAGGGAAACACCATATATTTT.

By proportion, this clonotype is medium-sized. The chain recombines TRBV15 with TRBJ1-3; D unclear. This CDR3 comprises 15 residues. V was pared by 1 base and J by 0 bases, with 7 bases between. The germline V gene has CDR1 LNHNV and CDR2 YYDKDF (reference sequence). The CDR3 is CATSRGASSGNTIYF. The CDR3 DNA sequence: TGTGCCACCAGCAGAGGGGCGAGCTCTGGAAACACCATATATTTT.

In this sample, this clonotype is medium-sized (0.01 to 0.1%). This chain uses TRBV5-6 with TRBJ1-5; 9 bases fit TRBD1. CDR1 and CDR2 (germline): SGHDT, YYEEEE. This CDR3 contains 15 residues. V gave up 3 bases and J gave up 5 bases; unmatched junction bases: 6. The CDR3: CASSWTGERDQPQHF. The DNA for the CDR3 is TGTGCCAGCAGCTGGACAGGGGAGAGGGATCAGCCCCAGCATTTT.

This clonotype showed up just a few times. Here the CDR3 reads CASSSPGTGNQPQHF. Written as DNA, the CDR3 is TGTGCCAGCAGCTCCCCGGGCACAGGGAATCAGCCCCAGCATTTT. The chain combines TRBV7-2 with TRBJ1-5; tentatively, D is TRBD1 (6 bases). Trimming removed 4 bases at V and 4 bases at J, with 14 bases between. CDR1 and CDR2 from the germline V gene are SGHTA and FQGNSA. This CDR3 region has 15 residues.